Sequencing of this T cell receptor beta chain was carried out in a study of vaccination and CD4 T cells after COVID-19. Study-wide background: Investigators took post-vaccine samples a median approximately 72 days after dose two, within a range of 14 to 241.

The CDR3 consists of 17 residues. V was shortened by 5 bases and J by 2 bases, with 23 bases between the two germline ends. The germline CDR1 and CDR2 sequences are DFQATT and SNEGSKA (reference sequence). As regards this clonotype: The antigen remains undetermined.

The Oncomine TCR Beta short-read assay was what sequenced the DNA obtained from cultured CD4+ T cells. MiXCR, applied by TCRdb to the PCR reads, yields one record per CDR3 protein. Of around 17,000 distinct CDR3 sequences in the sample, approximately 63% are singletons; the top ten hold roughly 10%. Treatment reported: roughly 10-day PBMC culture with coronavirus spike peptide pools or control peptides (ViraFEST assay). IL-2 (10 IU/ml) and peptide pools (about 9.4 ug/ml) were added to cultures of approximately 2.2 million PBMCs per well. The sequence derives from a human donor who had recovered from COVID-19. Input material: CD4+ T cells from blood, cultured in vitro. The J gene is TRBJ2-3, the V gene TRBV20-1; D is possibly TRBD2 (5 bases). The CDR3: CSAWALRESKYTDTQYF. CDR3 DNA: TGCAGTGCTTGGGCTCTAAGGGAGTCGAAGTACACAGATACGCAGTATTTT.